These T cell receptor beta chains were read from a single sample in a study of T cell changes during pregnancy in multiple sclerosis. Some clones are missing from TCRdb's copy, which holds only in-frame ones; the method was immunoSEQ multiplex PCR. In the table there are around 33,000 clones, roughly 90% of which are singletons. Source: peripheral blood, taken in the third trimester of pregnancy. Source of these receptors: a female donor in good health, enrolled as a control in a pregnancy study. Each CDR3 is given with its conserved first and last residue. The order of the fields is J gene, D gene, clone size, V gene, CDR3 DNA, CDR3 protein. A D gene is named only where the DNA matches it firmly. For some rows the clone size is stated as once, few or many, or as a class when expanded; others skip it.

TRBJ1-1,NA,NA,TRBV4-3,TGCGCCAGCAGCCAAGATAGGGCAGGGGTTGGGAACACTGAAGCTTTCTTT,CASSQDRAGVGNTEAFF
TRBJ2-7,NA,NA,TRBV18,TGTGCCAGCTCAGAAGCTCTAGCCTACGAGCAGTACTTC,CASSEALAYEQYF
TRBJ1-5,NA,NA,TRBV27,TGTGCCAGCCAGAGGTCGGCAGGGGCAGGGAATCAGCCCCAGCATTTT,CASQRSAGAGNQPQHF
TRBJ2-2,NA,once,TRBV14,TGTGCCAGCAGCCAAACAGGCGCCGGGGAGCTGTTTTTT,CASSQTGAGELFF
TRBJ1-5,NA,NA,TRBV6-1,TGTGCCAGCAGTCCGGGTGGTAGCAATCAGCCCCAGCATTTT,CASSPGGSNQPQHF
TRBJ2-2,NA,few,TRBV19,TGTGCCAGTAGTATAGATGCACAGAACACCGGGGAGCTGTTTTTT,CASSIDAQNTGELFF
TRBJ2-2,NA,NA,TRBV5-1,TGCGCCAGCAGCTTGGGAGCCCGGGAGCTGTTTTTT,CASSLGARELFF
TRBJ2-7,NA,NA,TRBV6-1,TGTGCCAGCAGTGAACCTCCTGGGCGGGGATCCTACGAGCAGTACTTC,CASSEPPGRGSYEQYF
TRBJ1-1,NA,few,TRBV29-1,TGCAGCGTTGAAGTGTCCGGGAACACTGAAGCTTTCTTT,CSVEVSGNTEAFF
TRBJ2-7,TRBD1,NA,TRBV19,TGTGCCAGTAGTGCCGGACAGGGGTTTCGGAATTACGAGCAGTACTTC,CASSAGQGFRNYEQYF
TRBJ2-1,TRBD2,NA,TRBV6-5,TGTGCCAGCAGTTACCAGAGCGGGGGGGGGTACAATGAGCAGTTCTTC,CASSYQSGGGYNEQFF
TRBJ2-1,TRBD2,NA,TRBV27,TGTGCCAGCAGCTTCTTGACTAGCGGGCGAGACAATGAGCAGTTCTTC,CASSFLTSGRDNEQFF
TRBJ1-2,NA,NA,TRBV7-9,TGTGCCAGCAGCTTAGCCCCGGACAGATCAACCTATGGCTACACCTTC,CASSLAPDRSTYGYTF
TRBJ1-3,TRBD1,NA,TRBV5-1,TGCGCCAGCAGCGGAGCCGGGACAGCTTTCTCTGGAAACACCATATATTTT,CASSGAGTAFSGNTIYF
TRBJ2-7,TRBD1,NA,TRBV19,TGTGCCAGTCTGGACAGGGACTCCTACGAGCAGTACTTC,CASLDRDSYEQYF
TRBJ2-1,TRBD1,NA,TRBV4-2,TGTGCCAGCAGCCAAGATGGGGGACAGACTTTCGCCAGCAATGAGCAGTTCTTC,CASSQDGGQTFASNEQFF
TRBJ2-1,TRBD2,once,TRBV9,TGTGCCAGCAGCGTAGAGAGCGGGGGAGGATGGGGGAATGAGCAGTTCTTC,CASSVESGGGWGNEQFF
TRBJ2-2,NA,NA,TRBV7-3,TGTGCCAGCAGCTTACAGGGGACGCCCGGGGAGCTGTTTTTT,CASSLQGTPGELFF
TRBJ2-7,TRBD2,once,TRBV5-4,TGTGCCAGCAGCCTCGGGACTAGCGGCTCCTACGAGCAGTACTTC,CASSLGTSGSYEQYF
TRBJ2-4,TRBD2,NA,TRBV9,TGTGCCAGCAGCCCGCGGACTAGCCGAGGCATTCAGTACTTC,CASSPRTSRGIQYF
TRBJ1-1,NA,NA,TRBV6-1,TGTGCCAGCAGTGCAAAGGGGGACACTGAAGCTTTCTTT,CASSAKGDTEAFF
TRBJ2-1,TRBD2,few,TRBV6-4,TGTGCCAGCAGTGACTCGGCTAGCGGGGGGGCAGATGAGCAGTTCTTC,CASSDSASGGADEQFF
TRBJ2-5,TRBD2,NA,TRBV9,TGTGCCTCACAAGCGGGGGTCAACCAAGAGACCCAGTACTTC,CASQAGVNQETQYF
TRBJ1-2,NA,NA,TRBV9,TGTGCCAGCAGCGTGGATGACAGCTTCTATGGCTACACCTTC,CASSVDDSFYGYTF
TRBJ1-6,NA,NA,TRBV6-1,TGTGCCAGCACCCCAAATAGTAATTCACCCCTCCACTTT,CASTPNSNSPLHF
TRBJ1-3,NA,NA,TRBV28,TGTGCCAGCAGTTTAACCTTAGACGGCGGCTCTGGAAACACCATATATTTT,CASSLTLDGGSGNTIYF
TRBJ2-4,TRBD1,NA,TRBV5-5,TGTGCCAGCAGCTTAGCAGGGGGCTATGGCAAAAACATTCAGTACTTC,CASSLAGGYGKNIQYF
TRBJ1-6,TRBD1,NA,TRBV7-2,TGTGCCAGCAGCTTACGCGGACAGGGTGGCGCACCCCTCCACTTT,CASSLRGQGGAPLHF
TRBJ2-7,TRBD1,NA,TRBV6-1,TGTGCCAGCAGTGAAGCAATGGGACAGACCTACGAGCAGTACTTC,CASSEAMGQTYEQYF
TRBJ1-5,NA,NA,TRBV6-1,TGTGCCAGCAGTGCGTCTCTCGAGGTGGCCCAGCATTTT,CASSASLEVAQHF
TRBJ1-2,TRBD1,NA,TRBV30,TGTGCCTGGAGTCGAGGACAGGGGGATGGCTACACCTTC,CAWSRGQGDGYTF
TRBJ1-4,NA,NA,TRBV11-3,TGTGCCAGCAGCCCTCATGAAAAACTGTTTTTT,CASSPHEKLFF
TRBJ1-6,NA,NA,TRBV2,TGTGCCAGCAGCGTGGGGGCTAGAAATTCACCCCTCCACTTT,CASSVGARNSPLHF
TRBJ1-2,TRBD1,NA,TRBV9,TGTGCCAGCAGCCCGGACAGGGTTGGTCACTATGGCTACACCTTC,CASSPDRVGHYGYTF
TRBJ2-3,TRBD2,NA,TRBV30,TGTGCCGGCGAAGTAGCGGGAGTTTTGGGCACAGATACGCAGTATTTT,CAGEVAGVLGTDTQYF
TRBJ2-1,TRBD2,NA,TRBV5-6,TGTGCCAGCAGTCGTCGACTAGCGGGTCACAATGAGCAGTTCTTC,CASSRRLAGHNEQFF
TRBJ1-2,NA,NA,TRBV4-2,TGTGCCAGCAGCCAAGATAAAGGAGTGGGGGCCTATGGCTACACCTTC,CASSQDKGVGAYGYTF
TRBJ2-5,TRBD1,NA,TRBV29-1,TGCAGCGTTCTCGGGACAGGGGGACGAGAGACCCAGTACTTC,CSVLGTGGRETQYF
TRBJ1-1,NA,NA,TRBV7-9,TGTGCCAGCAGCCCGCGACAGACAAACACTGAAGCTTTCTTT,CASSPRQTNTEAFF
TRBJ1-4,NA,NA,TRBV5-5,TGTGCCAGCAGCTTTGGGGCCAATAATGAAAAACTGTTTTTT,CASSFGANNEKLFF
TRBJ2-5,NA,NA,TRBV7-9,TGTGCCAGCAGCTGGTATCAGGGTCAAGAGACCCAGTACTTC,CASSWYQGQETQYF
TRBJ1-6,TRBD1,NA,TRBV4-1,TGCGCCAGCAGCCGGGACAGGGAGTCTTCACCCCTCCACTTT,CASSRDRESSPLHF
TRBJ1-6,NA,NA,TRBV5-8,TGTGCCAGCAGCCATCCCGGGACTTATTCACCCCTCCACTTT,CASSHPGTYSPLHF
TRBJ2-7,NA,NA,TRBV5-5,TGTGCCAGCAGCCCGGACAGCCACTACGAGCAGTACTTC,CASSPDSHYEQYF
TRBJ2-5,NA,large,TRBV5-6,TGTGCCAGCAGCTTGGCCGGCAGGGCGTACCAAGAGACCCAGTACTTC,CASSLAGRAYQETQYF
TRBJ1-4,NA,NA,TRBV6-5,TGTGCCAGCAGTTACCGGCGGCCCAGAGGTGAAAAACTGTTTTTT,CASSYRRPRGEKLFF